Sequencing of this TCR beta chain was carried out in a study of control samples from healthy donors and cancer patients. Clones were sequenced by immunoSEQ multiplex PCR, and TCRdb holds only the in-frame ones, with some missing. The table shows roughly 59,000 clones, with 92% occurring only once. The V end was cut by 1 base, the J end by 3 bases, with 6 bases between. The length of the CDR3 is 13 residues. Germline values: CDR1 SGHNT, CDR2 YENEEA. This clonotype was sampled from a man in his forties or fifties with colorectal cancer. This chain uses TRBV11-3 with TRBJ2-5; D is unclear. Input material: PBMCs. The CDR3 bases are TGTGCCAGCAGCTTAGGAGAGAAAGAGACCCAGTACTTC. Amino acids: CASSLGEKETQYF.